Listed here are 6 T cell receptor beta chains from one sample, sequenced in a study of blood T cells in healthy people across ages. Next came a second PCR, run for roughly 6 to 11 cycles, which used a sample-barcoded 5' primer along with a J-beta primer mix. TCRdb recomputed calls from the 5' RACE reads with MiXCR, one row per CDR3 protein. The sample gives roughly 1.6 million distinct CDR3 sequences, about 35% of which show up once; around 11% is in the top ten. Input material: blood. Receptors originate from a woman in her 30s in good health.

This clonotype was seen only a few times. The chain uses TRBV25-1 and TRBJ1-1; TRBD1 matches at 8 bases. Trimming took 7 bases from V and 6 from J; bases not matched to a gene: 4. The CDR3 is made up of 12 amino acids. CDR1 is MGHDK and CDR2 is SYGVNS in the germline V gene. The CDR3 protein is CASTSDRAEAFF. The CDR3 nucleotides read TGTGCCAGCACCTCGGACAGGGCTGAAGCTTTCTTT. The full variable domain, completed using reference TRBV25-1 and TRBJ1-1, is EADIYQTPRYLVIGTGKKITLECSQTMGHDKMYWYQQDPGMELHLIHYSYGVNSTEKGDLSSESTVSRIRTEHFPLTLESARPSHTSQYLCASTSDRAEAFFGQGTRLTVV.

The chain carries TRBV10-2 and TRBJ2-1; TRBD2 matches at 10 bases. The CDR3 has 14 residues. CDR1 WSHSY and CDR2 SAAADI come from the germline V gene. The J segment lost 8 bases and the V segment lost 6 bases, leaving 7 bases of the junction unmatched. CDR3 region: CASRASGRGDEQFF. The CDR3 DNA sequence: TGCGCCAGCAGGGCTAGCGGGAGAGGCGATGAGCAGTTCTTC.

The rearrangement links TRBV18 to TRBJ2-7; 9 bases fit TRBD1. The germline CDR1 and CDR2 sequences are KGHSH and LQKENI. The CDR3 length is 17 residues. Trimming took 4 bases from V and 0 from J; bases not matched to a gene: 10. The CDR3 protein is CASSRNSGQGNSYEQYF. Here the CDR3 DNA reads TGTGCCAGCTCACGAAATTCGGGACAGGGCAACTCCTACGAGCAGTACTTC. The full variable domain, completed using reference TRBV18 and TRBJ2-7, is NAGVMQNPRHLVRRRGQEARLRCSPMKGHSHVYWYRQLPEEGLKFMVYLQKENIIDESGMPKERFSAEFPKEGPSILRIQQVVRGDSAAYFCASSRNSGQGNSYEQYFGPGTRLTVT.

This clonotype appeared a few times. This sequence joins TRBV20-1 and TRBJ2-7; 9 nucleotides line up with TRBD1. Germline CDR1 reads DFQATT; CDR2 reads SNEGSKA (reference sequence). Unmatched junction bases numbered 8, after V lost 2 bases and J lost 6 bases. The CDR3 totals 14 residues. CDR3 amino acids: CSARSRDRVGEQYF. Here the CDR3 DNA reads TGCAGTGCTAGATCCCGGGACAGGGTTGGCGAGCAGTACTTC.

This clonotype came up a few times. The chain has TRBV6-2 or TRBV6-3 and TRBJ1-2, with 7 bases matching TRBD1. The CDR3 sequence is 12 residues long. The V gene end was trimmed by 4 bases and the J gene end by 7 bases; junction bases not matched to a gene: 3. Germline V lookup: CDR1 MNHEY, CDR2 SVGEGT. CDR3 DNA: TGTGCCAGCAGTTCCGACAGGGTTGGCTACACCTTC. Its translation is CASSSDRVGYTF.

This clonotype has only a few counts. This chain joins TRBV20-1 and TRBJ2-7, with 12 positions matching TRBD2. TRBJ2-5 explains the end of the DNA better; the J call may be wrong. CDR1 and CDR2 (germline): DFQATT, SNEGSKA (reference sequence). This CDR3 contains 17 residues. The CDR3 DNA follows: TGCAATACTAGACCGACTAGCGGGGGCTCCATTGATGGGACCCAGTACTTC. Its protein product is CNTRPTSGGSIDGTQYF.